The 28 T cell receptor beta chains given below trace back to one sample, sequenced in a study of T cells after yellow fever vaccination. TCRdb redid the calling of the 5' RACE reads with MiXCR, one entry per CDR3 protein. The sample has 300,000 to 400,000 distinct CDR3 sequences, approximately 9% seen once. Here the sequenced sample was PBMCs, taken on the day of the first yellow fever vaccination. The origin of the receptors is a young man who received the YFV17D yellow fever vaccine.

This clonotype came up a few times. CDR3 DNA sequence: TGCGCCAGCAGCCAAGGACTCGGAGCCCAAGAGACCCAGTACTTC. This gives the protein CASSQGLGAQETQYF. The V gene is TRBV4-1, the J gene TRBJ2-5; D gene ambiguous. Germline CDR1 is MGHRA and CDR2 is YSYEKL. V lost 1 base and J lost 1, with 10 bases in between. The CDR3 runs 15 residues.

This clonotype was observed a few times. CDR3 sequence reads: CASSQDGQTTQPQHF. For the CDR3, the DNA is TGCGCCAGCAGCCAAGATGGACAGACGACTCAGCCCCAGCATTTT. The chain uses TRBV4-1 and TRBJ1-5, with D possibly matching TRBD1 (6 bases). Per the germline V gene, CDR1 is MGHRA and CDR2 is YSYEKL. Trimming took off 0 bases at V and 6 bases at J, with 12 bases between the two ends. The CDR3 extends over 15 amino acids.

This clonotype was picked up many times. The J gene is TRBJ1-6, the V gene TRBV12-3 or TRBV12-4, with 9 bases identical to TRBD1. The CDR3 length is 15 residues. Trimming took 5 bases from V and 7 from J; bases not matched to a gene: 6. This chain's CDR3 is CASSPRTGENSPLHF. DNA for the CDR3: TGTGCCAGCAGTCCCAGGACAGGGGAAAATTCACCCCTCCACTTT.

The chain employs TRBV5-5 and TRBJ2-7; 7 positions agree with TRBD1. The germline gives CDR1 SGHKS, CDR2 YYEKEE (reference sequence). This CDR3 is built from 16 residues. With 1 base clipped from V and 3 bases from J, the junction kept 10 bases outside the gene matches. The CDR3 DNA is TGTGCCAGCAGCTTGTTTTTGGTCCGGGACAGCTACGAGCAGTACGTC. Translation gives CASSLFLVRDSYEQYV.

This rearrangement joins TRBV6-2 or TRBV6-3 to TRBJ2-1, with D possibly matching TRBD1 (6 bases). In germline, CDR1 is MNHEY, CDR2 SVGEGT. CDR3 size: 16 residues. Between the trimmed V and J ends, which lost 2 bases and 4 bases, there was a span of 15 bases. CDR3 amino acids: CASSYPEGELYNEQFF. The DNA of the CDR3 is TGTGCCAGCAGTTACCCCGAGGGGGAACTTTACAATGAGCAGTTCTTC.

The chain employs TRBV18 and TRBJ2-2; D might be TRBD1 or TRBD2, each matching 5 bases. In germline, CDR1 is KGHSH, CDR2 LQKENI. The CDR3 loop spans 14 amino acids. V lost 6 bases to trimming and J lost 1 base, with 9 bases between them. This CDR3 reads CASSGTWNTGELFF. CDR3 nucleotide sequence: TGTGCCAGCTCCGGGACGTGGAACACCGGGGAGCTGTTTTTT. The full variable domain, completed using reference TRBV18 and TRBJ2-2, is NAGVMQNPRHLVRRRGQEARLRCSPMKGHSHVYWYRQLPEEGLKFMVYLQKENIIDESGMPKERFSAEFPKEGPSILRIQQVVRGDSAAYFCASSGTWNTGELFFGEGSRLTVL.

The V and J genes are TRBV19 and TRBJ2-1; 8 bases align to TRBD2. Germline CDR1 LNHDA, CDR2 SQIVND (reference sequence). The CDR3 covers 14 residues. V shed 3 bases, J shed 6 bases, and the junction held 4 bases outside the gene matches. The CDR3 spells CASSIWRGANEQFF. CDR3 nucleotide sequence: TGTGCCAGTAGTATCTGGCGGGGGGCCAATGAGCAGTTCTTC.

This clonotype has only a few counts. The CDR3 protein is CASYRTAGIETEAFF. CDR3 DNA: TGCGCCAGCTACCGCACAGCGGGGATTGAAACTGAAGCTTTCTTT. V usage is TRBV5-1 and J usage is TRBJ1-1, with no clear D. CDR3 length: 15 amino acids. CDR1 is SGHRS and CDR2 is YFSETQ in the germline V gene. The V gene lost 7 bases and the J gene lost 5 bases, with 21 bases spanning the gap.

The rearrangement uses TRBV1 and TRBJ1-4. TRBV1 is tagged as a pseudogene. This CDR3 is 16 amino acids long. The CDR3 bases are TGCACCAGCAGAGTTTTGGGGCCCGCAACTAATGAAAAACTGTTTTTT. This encodes CTSRVLGPATNEKLFF.

This clonotype was counted many times. The CDR3: CSATRYTNFLDTQYF. In nucleotides, the CDR3 is TGCAGTGCCACGCGGTATACCAATTTTCTAGATACGCAGTATTTT. The genes are TRBV20-1 and TRBJ2-3; D is uncertain. This CDR3 has 15 amino acids. The V end lost 6 bases, the J end lost 5 bases, and 21 bases lay between the germline ends. Per germline, CDR1 DFQATT and CDR2 SNEGSKA (reference sequence).

J is TRBJ2-5 and V is TRBV14, with 9 bases that match TRBD2. CDR3 length equals 16 residues. From germline, CDR1 is SGHDN and CDR2 FVKESK. J lost 2 bases, V lost 1 base, and 5 bases had no gene match. The CDR3 spells CASSQVGRGGQETQYF. In DNA form, the CDR3 reads TGTGCCAGCAGCCAAGTCGGGCGGGGGGGACAAGAGACCCAGTACTTC.

This rearrangement joins TRBV20-1 to TRBJ2-7; either TRBD1 or TRBD2 may supply D (5 bases each). Germline loops: CDR1 DFQATT, CDR2 SNEGSKA (reference sequence). The V end lost 0 bases, the J end lost 6 bases, and 18 bases lay between the germline ends. The CDR3 totals 15 residues. Here the CDR3 reads CSARDSGTASGEQYV. CDR3 DNA sequence: TGCAGTGCTAGAGATTCCGGGACGGCCTCGGGCGAGCAGTACGTC.

There are a few counts of this clonotype. This rearrangement joins TRBV13 to TRBJ1-1; 10 bases are shared with TRBD1. Germline assignment: CDR1 PRHDT and CDR2 FYEKMQ (reference sequence). This CDR3 region has 14 residues. Trimming removed 5 bases from V and 4 bases from J; junction bases left unmatched: 4. CDR3 coding DNA: TGTGCCAGCAGCCCTCGACAGGGGGCCACTGAAGCTTTCTTT. Encoded protein: CASSPRQGATEAFF.

The V gene is TRBV23-1, the J gene TRBJ2-3; 10 bases line up with TRBD1. TRBV23-1 is an ORF; its function is uncertain. V lost 6 bases to trimming and J lost 1 base; unmatched junction nucleotides: 1. CDR3 length: 14 residues. CDR3 residues: CASRGTGGTDTQYF. CDR3 DNA: TGCGCCAGCAGAGGGACAGGGGGCACAGATACGCAGTATTTT.

This clonotype showed up just a few times. The rearrangement joins TRBV5-5 to TRBJ2-3; D remains ambiguous. CDR1 and CDR2 from the germline V gene are SGHKS and YYEKEE (reference sequence). Trimming cost V 5 bases and J 5 bases, with 9 bases left between them. This CDR3 has 12 residues. Written as DNA, the CDR3 is TGTGCCAGCAGAATCCGAGGAGATACGCAGTATTTT. Protein: CASRIRGDTQYF.

The chain combines TRBV27 with TRBJ2-1; the D call may be TRBD1 or TRBD2 (5 bases each). The CDR3 is 15 amino acids. Trimming took 6 bases from V and 5 from J, leaving 17 bases between them. The germline CDR1 and CDR2 sequences are MNHEY and SMNVEV (reference sequence). The CDR3 is CASSRGGIGDNEQFF. The CDR3 DNA follows: TGTGCCAGCAGCCGGGGCGGAATTGGCGACAATGAGCAGTTCTTC.

The chain has TRBV7-6 and TRBJ2-2; D unresolved. The germline V and J ends were trimmed by 5 bases and 2 bases, with 15 bases remaining between them. Germline values: CDR1 SGHVS, CDR2 FNYEAQ. The CDR3 runs 16 residues. The CDR3 nucleotides read TGTGCCAGCAGCCGCGTCGTTGGAGATAACACCGGGGAGCTGTTTTTT. It codes for CASSRVVGDNTGELFF.

This CDR3 reads CASSQPAGRPGELFF. In DNA form, the CDR3 reads TGCGCCAGCAGCCAACCCGCAGGGCGACCCGGGGAGCTGTTTTTT. The chain carries TRBV4-1 and TRBJ2-2, with D perhaps TRBD1 (5 bases). The CDR3 spans 15 residues. Per germline, CDR1 MGHRA and CDR2 YSYEKL. The V end lost 2 bases, the J end lost 6 bases, and 13 bases lay between the germline ends.

In this sample, this clonotype turned up many times. The J gene is TRBJ1-2, the V gene TRBV5-1; D is perhaps TRBD1 (6 bases). The length of the CDR3 is 14 residues. Trimming removed 0 bases from V and 2 bases from J, with 8 bases in between. Germline V lookup: CDR1 SGHRS, CDR2 YFSETQ. This CDR3 reads CASSLDDRNYGYTF. In nucleotides, the CDR3 is TGCGCCAGCAGCTTGGATGACAGGAACTATGGCTACACCTTC.

The table lists this clonotype with a few counts. The chain is built from TRBV10-3 and TRBJ1-1, with D perhaps matching TRBD1 (6 bases). The V gene's germline CDR1 is ENHRY and CDR2 SYGVKD. Trimming cost V 2 bases and J 4 bases, with 11 bases left between them. The CDR3 runs 14 residues. CDR3 sequence: CAISETGTLTEAFF. CDR3 DNA sequence: TGTGCCATCAGTGAGACAGGGACCCTCACTGAAGCTTTCTTT.

This clonotype was seen more than once but under ten times. This chain uses TRBV2 with TRBJ2-3; D is uncertain. Germline-derived CDR1 and CDR2 are SNHLY and FYNNEI. The CDR3 spans 13 residues. V was trimmed by 2 bases and J by 5 bases, leaving 8 bases between them. CDR3 sequence reads: CASSEPHQDTQYF. Written as DNA, the CDR3 is TGTGCCAGCAGTGAACCCCACCAAGATACGCAGTATTTT.

The V gene is TRBV29-1, the J gene TRBJ2-1, with TRBD2 identical over 10 bases. Germline values: CDR1 SQVTM, CDR2 ANQGSEA. V was clipped by 7 bases and J by 7 bases; unmatched bases: 1. The CDR3 is 11 amino acids. The CDR3 region has the DNA TGCAGCGGGACTAGCGGAAATGAGCAGTTCTTC. Protein sequence: CSGTSGNEQFF.

This clonotype was counted at least ten times. This sequence joins TRBV5-6 and TRBJ2-1; 8 bases line up with TRBD1. V was clipped by 2 bases and J by 7 bases; unmatched bases: 2. The CDR3 is 13 residues long. Per the germline V gene, CDR1 is SGHDT and CDR2 is YYEEEE. The CDR3 DNA reads TGTGCCAGCAGCTTTCAGGGGGCGAATGAGCAGTTCTTC. Translating it yields CASSFQGANEQFF.

This chain uses TRBV3-1 with TRBJ2-7; 10 nucleotides match TRBD2. The CDR3 covers 13 residues. Germline loops: CDR1 LGHDT, CDR2 YNNKEL (reference sequence). The trim removed 10 bases at V and 2 bases at J, leaving 5 bases unmatched. Here the CDR3 DNA reads TGTGCCACCAAGCGGGGGGGGACCTACGAGCAGTACTTC. Its translation is CATKRGGTYEQYF.

This clonotype was counted at least ten times. The genes are TRBV4-1 and TRBJ2-1, with D unresolved. CDR3 length: 15 amino acids. V lost 3 bases and J lost 0, with 9 bases in between. Germline values: CDR1 MGHRA, CDR2 YSYEKL. CDR3 residues: CASSQRRASYNEQFF. The CDR3 DNA sequence: TGCGCCAGCAGCCAGCGACGGGCCTCCTACAATGAGCAGTTCTTC.

This clonotype has only a few counts. CDR3 residues: CASSPQGSSFYEQYV. The CDR3 DNA reads as TGTGCCAGCAGCCCACAGGGGTCGTCTTTCTACGAGCAGTACGTC. The chain joins TRBV7-8 to TRBJ2-7; 7 nucleotides agree with TRBD1. CDR3 length: 15 residues. Germline lookup yields CDR1 SGHVS and CDR2 FQNEAQ. Trimming removed 5 bases from V and 3 bases from J; junction bases left unmatched: 10.

The rearrangement joins TRBV9 to TRBJ2-2, with D tentatively TRBD2 (7 bases). Germline-derived CDR1 and CDR2 are SGDLS and YYNGEE. This CDR3 contains 18 residues. The germline V and J ends were trimmed by 3 bases and 1 base, with 19 bases remaining between them. The CDR3 DNA sequence: TGTGCCAGCAGCGAGAGCCCCTTGGGGGGGCGGAACACCGGGGAGCTGTTTTTT. This encodes CASSESPLGGRNTGELFF.

This rearrangement joins TRBV5-4 to TRBJ2-1; TRBD2 matches 7 bases. The CDR3 totals 14 residues. The V gene's germline CDR1 is SGHNT and CDR2 YYREEE (reference sequence). The junction had 7 bases not matched to a gene; V was cut back by 5 bases and J by 5 bases. The CDR3 bases are TGTGCCAGCAGTTTCTGGGGAGGGGACAATGAGCAGTTCTTC. This translates into CASSFWGGDNEQFF.